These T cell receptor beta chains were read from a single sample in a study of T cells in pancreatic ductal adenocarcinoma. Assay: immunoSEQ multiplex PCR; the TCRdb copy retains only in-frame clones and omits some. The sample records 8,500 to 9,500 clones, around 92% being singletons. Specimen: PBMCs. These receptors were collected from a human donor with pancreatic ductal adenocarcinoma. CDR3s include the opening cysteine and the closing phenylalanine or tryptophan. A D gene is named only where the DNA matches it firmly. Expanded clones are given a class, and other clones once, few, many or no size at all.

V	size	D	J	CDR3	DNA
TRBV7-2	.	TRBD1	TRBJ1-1	CASTFTGGTEAFF	TGTGCCAGCACCTTCACAGGGGGCACTGAAGCTTTCTTT
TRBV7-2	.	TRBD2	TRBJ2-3	CASSLWTIAGTTDTQYF	TGTGCCAGCAGCTTGTGGACTATAGCGGGAACGACAGATACGCAGTATTTT
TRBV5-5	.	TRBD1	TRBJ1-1	CASSRQGSNTEAFF	TGTGCCAGCAGCCGACAGGGGTCCAACACTGAAGCTTTCTTT
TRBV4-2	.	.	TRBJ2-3	CASSQDSGADTQYF	TGTGCCAGCAGCCAAGACTCCGGGGCAGATACGCAGTATTTT
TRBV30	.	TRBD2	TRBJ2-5	CAWSTLLAEETQYF	TGTGCCTGGAGTACACTACTAGCGGAAGAGACCCAGTACTTC
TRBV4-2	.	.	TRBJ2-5	CASSRLGGAREETQYF	TGTGCCAGCAGCCGATTGGGGGGGGCGAGGGAAGAGACCCAGTACTTC
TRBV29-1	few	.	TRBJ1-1	CSGRREMNTEAFF	TGCAGCGGCCGGAGGGAAATGAACACTGAAGCTTTCTTT
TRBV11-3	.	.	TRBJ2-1	CASSPKGAWGDSYNEQFF	TGTGCCAGCAGCCCCAAGGGGGCCTGGGGGGACTCCTACAATGAGCAGTTCTTC
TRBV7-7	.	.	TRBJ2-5	CASSPTGIQETQYF	TGTGCTAGCAGCCCAACAGGAATCCAAGAGACCCAGTACTTC
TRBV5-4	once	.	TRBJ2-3	CASNPRGTDTQYF	TGTGCCAGCAACCCACGGGGTACAGATACGCAGTATTTT
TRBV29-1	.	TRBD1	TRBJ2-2	CSARDRGISGELFF	TGCAGCGCCAGGGACAGGGGAATATCCGGGGAGCTGTTTTTT
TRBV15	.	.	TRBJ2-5	CATRVSGGKETQYF	TGTGCCACCAGAGTCTCAGGGGGGAAAGAGACCCAGTACTTC
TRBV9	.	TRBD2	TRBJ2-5	CASSVDLSGGGKTQYF	TGTGCCAGCAGCGTAGATCTTAGCGGGGGGGGTAAGACCCAGTACTTC
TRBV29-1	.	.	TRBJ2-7	CSVENRRYEQYF	TGCAGCGTTGAAAACAGACGCTACGAGCAGTACTTC
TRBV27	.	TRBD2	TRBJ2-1	CASSSLSGAPYNEQFF	TGTGCCAGCAGTTCCCTTAGCGGGGCCCCTTACAATGAGCAGTTCTTC
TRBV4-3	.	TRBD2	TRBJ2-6	CASSQEGGGSGANVLTF	TGCGCCAGCAGCCAAGAGGGGGGGGGCTCTGGGGCCAACGTCCTGACTTTC
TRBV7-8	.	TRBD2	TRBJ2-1	CASSLVAGGPREQFF	TGTGCCAGCAGCTTAGTGGCGGGAGGGCCTCGAGAGCAGTTCTTC
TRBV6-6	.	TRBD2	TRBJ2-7	CASSSLQTSGSYEQYF	TGTGCCAGCAGCTCATTACAGACTAGCGGCTCCTACGAGCAGTACTTC